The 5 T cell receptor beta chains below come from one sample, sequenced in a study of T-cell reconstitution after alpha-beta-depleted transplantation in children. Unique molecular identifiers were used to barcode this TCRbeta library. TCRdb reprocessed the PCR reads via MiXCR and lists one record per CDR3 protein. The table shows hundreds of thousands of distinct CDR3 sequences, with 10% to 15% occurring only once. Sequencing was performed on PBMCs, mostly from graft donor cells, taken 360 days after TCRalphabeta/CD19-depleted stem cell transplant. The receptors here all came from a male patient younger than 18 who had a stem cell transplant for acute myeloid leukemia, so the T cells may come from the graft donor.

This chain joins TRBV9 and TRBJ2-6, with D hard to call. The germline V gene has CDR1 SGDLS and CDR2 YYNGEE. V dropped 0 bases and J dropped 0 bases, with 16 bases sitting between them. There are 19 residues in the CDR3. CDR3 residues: CASSVVGSGFLSGANVLTF. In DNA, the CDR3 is TGTGCCAGCAGCGTAGTGGGCAGTGGATTTCTCTCTGGGGCCAACGTCCTGACTTTC.

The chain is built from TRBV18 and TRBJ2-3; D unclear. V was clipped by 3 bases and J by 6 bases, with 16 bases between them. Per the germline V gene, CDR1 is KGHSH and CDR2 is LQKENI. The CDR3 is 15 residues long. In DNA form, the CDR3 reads TGTGCCAGCTCACCTCGGCTCCTAGACTCGGATACGCAGTATTTT. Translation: CASSPRLLDSDTQYF.

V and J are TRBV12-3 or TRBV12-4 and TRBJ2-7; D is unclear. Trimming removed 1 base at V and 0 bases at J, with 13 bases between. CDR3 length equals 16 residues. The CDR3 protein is CASSLVLPLNSYEQYF. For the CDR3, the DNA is TGTGCCAGCAGTTTAGTGCTTCCCCTCAACTCCTACGAGCAGTACTTC.

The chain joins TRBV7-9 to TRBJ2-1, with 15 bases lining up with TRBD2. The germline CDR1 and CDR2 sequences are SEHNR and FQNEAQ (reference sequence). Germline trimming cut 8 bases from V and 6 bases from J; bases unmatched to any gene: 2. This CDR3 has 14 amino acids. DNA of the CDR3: TGTGCCAGCGGGACTAGCGGGAGGATCAATGAGCAGTTCTTC. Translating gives CASGTSGRINEQFF.

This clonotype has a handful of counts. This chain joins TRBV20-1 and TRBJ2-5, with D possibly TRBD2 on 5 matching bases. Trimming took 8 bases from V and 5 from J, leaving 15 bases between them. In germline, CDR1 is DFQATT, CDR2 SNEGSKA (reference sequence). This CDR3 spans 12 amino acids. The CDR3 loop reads CSSPGVSETQYF. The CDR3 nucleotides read TGCAGTTCCCCCGGGGTCTCGGAGACCCAGTACTTC.